What follows are 16 T cell receptor beta chains derived from one specimen sequenced in a study of blood T cells in healthy people across ages. Combining a sample-barcoded 5' primer with a J-beta primer mix, a second PCR ran for 7 to 11 cycles. TCRdb re-called the 5' RACE reads with MiXCR, one entry per CDR3 protein. This table has 700,000 or so distinct CDR3 sequences, about a fifth appearing once. Sequenced input: blood. These receptors all stem from a man aged 65-85 years in good health.

The rearrangement uses TRBV5-1 and TRBJ2-1; D uncertain. The CDR3 runs 15 residues. V was pared by 2 bases and J by 7 bases, with 16 bases between. Germline V gene sequence: CDR1 SGHRS, CDR2 YFSETQ. The CDR3 region has the DNA TGCGCCAGCAGCTTTTTGGTAGGGCGTCTAAATGAGCAGTTCTTC. This codes for CASSFLVGRLNEQFF.

This clonotype has a handful of counts. The CDR3 bases are TGTGCCAGCAGGGGACAGGCGCAGGGCTTCAATGAGCAGTTCTTC. Residues: CASRGQAQGFNEQFF. This chain connects TRBV6-1 to TRBJ2-1; the match to TRBD1 covers 8 bases. Germline V lookup: CDR1 MNHNS, CDR2 SASEGT. The CDR3 totals 15 residues. V dropped 6 bases and J dropped 6; count of bases not matched to a gene: 10.

The genes are TRBV24-1 and TRBJ1-1; D is possibly TRBD1 (5 bases). The germline CDR1 and CDR2 sequences are KGHDR and SFDVKD. The CDR3 totals 13 residues. V was shortened by 1 base and J by 10 bases, with 12 bases between the two germline ends. CDR3 region: CATSDFRSGGAFF. The CDR3 bases are TGTGCCACCAGTGATTTCCGGAGCGGGGGAGCTTTCTTT.

The chain joins TRBV29-1 to TRBJ1-3, with TRBD1 matching over 8 bases. The length of the CDR3 is 14 residues. The germline V gene encodes CDR1 SQVTM and CDR2 ANQGSEA. V dropped 5 bases and J dropped 0; count of bases not matched to a gene: 3. CDR3 protein: CSVWTGFSGNTIYF. The CDR3 DNA sequence: TGCAGCGTTTGGACAGGGTTCTCTGGAAACACCATATATTTT.

V usage is TRBV6-5 and J usage is TRBJ2-7; 7 nucleotides align to TRBD1. Germline CDR1 and CDR2: MNHEY and SVGAGI. With V trimmed by 2 bases and J by 4 bases, 5 bases remained unmatched. The length of the CDR3 is 14 residues. The CDR3 reads CASSYGHRGYEQYF. The CDR3 nucleotides read TGTGCCAGCAGTTACGGACACAGGGGTTACGAGCAGTACTTC.

The chain recombines TRBV5-1 with TRBJ1-2; 10 bases line up with TRBD1. This CDR3 contains 14 residues. V lost 6 bases to trimming and J lost 5 bases; unmatched junction nucleotides: 7. Germline values: CDR1 SGHRS, CDR2 YFSETQ. CDR3 sequence reads: CASTTGTGVYGYTF. In DNA, the CDR3 is TGCGCCAGCACCACCGGGACAGGGGTTTATGGCTACACCTTC.

This clonotype was observed a few times. This chain joins TRBV7-2 and TRBJ2-2; tentatively, D is TRBD1 (6 bases). The ends were cut back, 3 bases at V and 8 bases at J, with 13 bases in the middle. Per the germline V gene, CDR1 is SGHTA and CDR2 is FQGNSA. The CDR3 is 14 amino acids. As DNA, the CDR3 is TGTGCCAGCAGCTTCTACAGGGAACCGGGGGAGCTGTTTTTT. It codes for CASSFYREPGELFF.

The rearrangement joins TRBV12-3 or TRBV12-4 to TRBJ1-4; D gene uncertain. The CDR3 consists of 14 residues. Deletions cut 1 base from V and 4 bases from J, with 7 bases between. The CDR3 spells CASSLVQSNEKLFF. CDR3 in DNA: TGTGCCAGCAGTTTAGTGCAGAGTAATGAAAAACTGTTTTTT.

The sample holds a few counts of this clonotype. The chain links TRBV4-1 to TRBJ2-3, with D maybe TRBD1 (5 bases). Trimming removed 1 base at V and 2 bases at J, with 10 bases between. This CDR3 is built from 15 residues. The germline V gene has CDR1 MGHRA and CDR2 YSYEKL. CDR3: CASSQVGANTDTQYF. DNA of the CDR3: TGCGCCAGCAGCCAAGTTGGGGCTAACACAGATACGCAGTATTTT.

The rearrangement links TRBV10-3 to TRBJ2-7; a possible D gene is TRBD1 (6 bases). Germline CDR1 and CDR2: ENHRY and SYGVKD. The CDR3 sequence is 14 residues long. CDR3 region: CAISGTDSSYEQCV. CDR3 bases: TGTGCCATCAGTGGGACAGACAGCTCCTACGAGCAGTGCGTC.

The V gene is TRBV3-1, the J gene TRBJ2-2, with D unresolved. The CDR3 is 16 amino acids. V was shortened by 0 bases and J by 5 bases, with 13 bases between the two germline ends. CDR1 and CDR2 from the germline V gene are LGHDT and YNNKEL (reference sequence). CDR3 residues: CASSQDFTVYTGELFF. CDR3 nucleotide sequence: TGTGCCAGCAGCCAAGATTTCACAGTCTATACCGGGGAGCTGTTTTTT.

The J gene is TRBJ1-1, the V gene TRBV10-3; 7 positions match TRBD1. V shed 6 bases, J shed 5 bases, and the junction held 3 bases outside the gene matches. CDR1 and CDR2 (germline): ENHRY, SYGVKD. CDR3 size: 12 residues. In DNA form, the CDR3 reads TGTGCCATCAGCGAGACAGGGACTGAAGCTTTCTTT. As protein: CAISETGTEAFF.

The J gene is TRBJ2-5, the V gene TRBV12-3 or TRBV12-4; possibly TRBD1 for D (6 bases). Deletions cut 6 bases from V and 5 bases from J, with 16 bases between. This CDR3 comprises 14 residues. The CDR3 spells CASSLLAQGETQYF. The CDR3 DNA is TGTGCCAGCAGCTTACTTGCGCAGGGGGAGACCCAGTACTTC.

As for this clonotype: Its ends do not fully match the called genes, so a read error is possible. J is TRBJ1-5 and V is TRBV7-8; TRBD1 matches at 7 bases. CDR1 is SGHVS and CDR2 is FQNEAQ in the germline V gene. This CDR3 spans 15 amino acids. This chain's CDR3 is CASSSDRLSNQPQHF. CDR3 nucleotide sequence: TGTGCTAGCAGCTCGGACAGGTTGAGCAATCAGCCCCAGCATTTT.

This clonotype was observed many times. The chain recombines TRBV7-7 with TRBJ2-1; D is possibly TRBD2 (7 bases). Looked up from germline, CDR1 is SSHAT and CDR2 is FNYEAQ (reference sequence). The CDR3 sequence is 16 residues long. The V end lost 3 bases, the J end lost 2 bases, and 14 bases lay between the germline ends. CDR3 DNA: TGTGCCAGCAGCTTTCGGGGGGCGGGACCCTACAATGAGCAGTTCTTC. Translating it yields CASSFRGAGPYNEQFF. Drawing the rest from reference TRBV7-7 and TRBJ2-1, the complete variable domain is GAGVSQSPRYKVTKRGQDVTLRCDPISSHATLYWYQQALGQGPEFLTYFNYEAQPDKSGLPSDRFSAERPEGSISTLTIQRTEQRDSAMYRCASSFRGAGPYNEQFFGPGTRLTVL.

There are a few counts of this clonotype. The V and J genes are TRBV5-1 and TRBJ1-1; weak D call: TRBD1 (6 bases). CDR1 and CDR2 from the germline V gene are SGHRS and YFSETQ. The CDR3 contains 14 residues. Trimming left V 1 base short and J 4 bases short, with 11 bases between. The CDR3 sequence: CASSLTGQSTEAFF. CDR3 nucleotides: TGCGCCAGCAGCTTGACCGGACAGTCCACTGAAGCTTTCTTT.